This TCR beta chain is from a study of identical twins (dated by TCRdb to between 2015 and 2016). For context, the study as a whole: TCR alpha and beta repertoires from monozygotic twins, unrelated adults of various ages and cord blood were deep-sequenced to test whether fetal clonotypes persist. Replicate twin experiments were performed at different times using different library preparation protocols to rule out contamination. On the study overall, not on this receptor specifically: Abundant cord blood beta clonotypes carried fewer insertions; young adult naive repertoires showed a weaker similar trend, while memory repertoires showed none. In monozygotic twins, recombination models systematically underestimated out-of-frame TCR alpha sharing, but the models matched the sharing seen between unrelated individuals. Compared with coincidental sharing between unrelated individuals, an excess of low generation-probability sequences was observed among out-of-frame TCR alpha sequences shared between twins. Excess twin sharing in beta out-of-frame sequences was weaker because fewer shared sequences lowered the signal-to-noise ratio. Conclusions relied on cross-sectional statistical analysis, since the same donors could not be followed over many years. Invariant T cells such as MAIT and iNKT could partly confound zero-insertion analyses, though diverse VJ usage argued against this for most clonotypes.

Preparation of the library involved 5' RACE. Sequencing was performed on an Illumina HiSeq 2000. A universal primer binding site was introduced by template switching, and a unique molecular identifier was present in the final cDNA, enabling accurate counting of TCR cDNA molecules. Specific primers in the conserved constant-segment region were used to synthesize first-strand cDNA for TCR alpha and beta chains. Each cDNA library was double barcoded, with a SMART-Mk sample barcode plus Illumina barcodes, to control for contamination. TruSeq adapter sequences along with Illumina sample barcodes were introduced in two successive PCR steps. The TCR alpha and beta cDNA libraries were sequenced on the Illumina HiSeq platform using custom primers. As for how the authors treated the data: Raw reads were processed with MiGEC to extract unique molecular identifiers, and MiXCR was used to determine CDR3 positions. Recombination models were inferred per individual with the repgenHMM and IGoR tools using an EM algorithm. The tcR package in R was used for shared clonotype analysis, with sharing normalized by the product of cloneset sizes. To study raw recombination without the effects of thymic and clonal selection, out-of-frame nonproductive sequences were analyzed. The raw public data were reprocessed by TCRdb itself: fastp quality trimming at Q25, MiXCR clonotype calling, in-frame beta chains only. Every entry covers one CDR3 protein and lists the most common genes and DNA from its rows. These V and J calls derive from TCRdb rather than the authors' analysis. The sample yields fewer than 900,000 distinct CDR3 sequences; over 15% were counted once. About an eighth of the sample is in the top ten clones.

Points on this clonotype: It lacks a known antigen. Base qualities are not recorded, but no much larger clone differs from it by a single base.

Every donor in the study was a healthy Caucasian. Three pairs of female monozygotic twins, all aged about 18 to 30 years, were included in the twin cohort. The RNA used for TCR libraries was isolated from peripheral blood mononuclear cells. The V end gives up 4 bases and the J end 4 bases, leaving 9 bases in the junction not matched to a gene. Taken from cysteine to phenylalanine, the CDR3 has 17 residues. Just the 51-base CDR3 DNA is kept, in frame starting at base 1. Taken from the germline V gene, the CDR1 and CDR2 loops are SGHRS and YFSETQ. These records were also assigned to another study, of T cells expressing NK-cell markers. The second study also describes: In sorted CD3+CD56+NKG2C+, CD3+CD56+NKG2C- and CD3+CD56-NKG2C+ T-cell subsets from roughly 8 donors, TCR beta-chain repertoires were profiled. Of the eight sequenced donors, seven were found to be HCMV-seropositive and one was found to be HCMV-seronegative. In several experiments an anti-gammadeltaTCR antibody was added to restrict sorting to alphabetaTCR-expressing T cells. In six donors, the dominant CD3+CD56+NKG2C+ clonotypes were among the top 10 CD8+ clonotypes and accounted for about 1.0-7.5% of CD8+ T cells. Those dominant clonotypes were again the most abundant among CD3+CD56-NKG2C+ cells in a handful of donors, at about 28.3-60.1%. It remained unclear whether the expanded NKG2C-expressing T cell clones were specific for HCMV antigens. All eight donors whose samples were sequenced were randomly selected healthy volunteers, three of them men and five women. A commercial ELISA kit detecting HCMV-specific IgG in serum was used to determine HCMV serostatus. For about six donors, bulk peripheral blood T-cell repertoires were additionally sequenced from unsorted PBMC. MIGEC was used to demultiplex reads and group the reads by UMI, and MiTCR was used to assemble and quantify clonotypes. Only TCR cDNA sequences supported by at least two reads were kept to exclude erroneous sequences. Downstream repertoire analysis used the tcR package, and clonotypes were matched across fractions by CDR3 nucleotide sequence plus V segment. VDJmatch was used to annotate antigen specificity against VDJdb, with one amino acid substitution in CDR3 permitted.

This TCR came from a woman under 30 in good health. The specimen sequenced was PBMCs. The chain is encoded by TRBV5-1 joined to TRBJ2-1, with TRBD2 matching 12 junction bases. CDR3 reads: CASSLPKLAGGYNEQFF. The nucleotides are TGCGCCAGCAGCCTCCCAAAGCTAGCGGGAGGGTACAATGAGCAGTTCTTC.